This record looks at one T cell receptor (beta chain) sequence and its context. This clone was seen a few times. Its cognate antigen has yet to be identified. No base quality information exists; no much larger clone differs at one position. The data are from a study of PD-1 blockade in classical Hodgkin lymphoma (dated by TCRdb to 2018 to 2020). For the wider study: Nivolumab dosing was 3 mg/kg intravenously every 2 weeks, continuing until either disease progression or unacceptable toxicity. The study used CyTOF and TCR beta sequencing to define a peripheral blood immune signature of response to PD-1 blockade in classical Hodgkin lymphoma.

The full study reports these points: Lower diversity was observed in patients in whom nivolumab was started less than 1 year after ASCT, and these patients were excluded from later analyses so that confounding by immune reconstitution would be avoided. CD4+ but not CD8+ TCR diversity rose significantly by C4D1 (p=0.0027 vs p=0.16), most apparent in complete responders (p=0.02). Trial patients achieving complete response had baseline diversity similar to newly diagnosed patients, whereas partial responders and progressors had significantly lower diversity. Baseline TCR diversity was reported to be lower in newly diagnosed patients than in healthy donors, and even lower in relapsed/refractory patients. The study was restricted to a single clinical trial cohort, and the causes of repertoire differences, possibly disease activity or prior therapy, were left undefined.

Between the V and J ends, shortened by 2 bases and 6 bases respectively, the junction contains 5 bases. The cysteine opens and the phenylalanine closes a CDR3 of 12 amino acids. The sequence is cut down to CDR3 DNA, 36 bases in frame from base 1. The germline V gene (reference sequence) gives CDR1 as SEHNR and CDR2 as FQNEAQ. The Qiagen DNeasy kit was used to extract genomic DNA from unsorted PBMCs and from the negatively selected CD4+ and CD8+ fractions. Using primers that anneal to V and J segments, immunoSEQ multiplex PCR amplified the TCR beta CDR3 regions. A synthetic immune receptor repertoire was used to minimize amplification bias, and any residual bias was removed computationally once sequencing was done. In the paper's pipeline: Repertoire diversity was quantified as the Shannon entropy index using custom Python scripts. Unsorted, CD4+ and CD8+ repertoires were examined separately, except in combined analyses, for which CD4+ and CD8+ sequences were merged in silico. Clonal expansion was defined as at least a 2-fold frequency increase after treatment relative to C1D1, with a pseudocount of 0.5 for undetected baseline clones. Singleton clones were defined as clones with 0 or 1 copy at C1D1, and non-singleton clones were defined as clones with 2 or more copies. Clones expanded in unsorted samples were labelled as CD4+, CD8+ or unknown by matching protein sequences in sorted samples from the same patient. Wilcoxon tests on paired samples were used to test changes in diversity from C1D1 to C4D1. TCRdb took over this immuneACCESS table, retaining in-frame rearrangements with V and J assigned. Such tables are incomplete; in checked studies, under half of the missing clones stem from an unresolved V gene, and the remainder is unexplained. V and J calls and clone size are given by that table; D and trimming were obtained from the DNA. Counted in this sample were tens of thousands of clones; around nine tenths of them appeared once. Under 3% of the sample comes from the top ten.

In light of the paper, this sample's time point label describes: cycle 4 day 1 (C4D1), after more than 5 weeks of nivolumab. All trial patients had relapsed after autologous stem cell transplantation, with cohorts A, B and C differing in prior brentuximab vedotin exposure. The trial cohort included more than 55 patients with relapsed/refractory classical Hodgkin lymphoma, and each patient had a best overall response of complete response, partial response or progressive disease. Trial patients were treated with single-agent nivolumab in the multi-cohort phase II CheckMate 205 trial. Best overall response was determined by an independent review committee according to the 2007 International Working Group response criteria. Trial PBMCs were collected immediately before nivolumab initiation (C1D1) and during therapy at cycle 2 day 1 and cycle 4 day 1. Peripheral blood was collected in 8 mL Vacutainer Cell Preparation Tubes, from which PBMCs were isolated by centrifugation and then cryopreserved.

The chain employs TRBV7-9 and TRBJ1-5, with the D gene not clear enough to name. The sequence was obtained from a human donor with classical Hodgkin lymphoma. Sequencing used peripheral blood mononuclear cells (PBMCs), obtained before the fourth cycle of nivolumab. The CDR3 has the sequence CASSLWAQPQHF. The DNA is TGTGCCAGCAGCTTATGGGCTCAGCCCCAGCATTTT.